In this sample, the clone carrying this TCR beta chain turned up a few times. The antigen is unknown. Germline V CDR1 and CDR2: SGHNT, YENEEA. Trimming stripped 6 bases from V and 2 bases from J, with 19 bases between. This CDR3 comprises 16 residues. CD25-based Treg depletion was applied to purified naive CD4+ T cells. Full-length variable regions came from constant-region reverse primers plus semi-nested Nested Universal Primer A PCR. MiXCR, applied by TCRdb to the 5' RACE reads, yields one record per CDR3 protein. The sample yields tens of thousands of distinct CDR3 sequences, approximately 24% seen once. Notes on the study in general: Greatest tumor Treg TCR overlap was with tumor naive CD4+ cells. The TCR gene usage of tumor memory CD4+ T cells clustered together with blood and lymph node memory CD4+ cells and with lymph node naive CD4+ cells.

The chain couples TRBV11-3 to TRBJ2-5; unclear D gene. This receptor was taken from a female donor with breast cancer. Source material: naive CD4+ T cells sorted from a lymph node. Subset of the sample: naive CD4+ T cells, CD4+CD45RA+CD25-. DNA of the CDR3: TGTGCCAGCAGTTCAAGCGTCGGCACGACTCAAGAGACCCAGTACTTC. It specifies CASSSSVGTTQETQYF.